This T cell receptor (beta chain) was identified during a study of identical twins. As concerns this clonotype: Its antigen remains unidentified.

Each CDR3 protein is one row after TCRdb ran MiXCR on the 5' RACE reads. The data contain some 1,600,000 distinct CDR3 sequences, roughly 35% of them singletons. The CDR3 has 16 amino acids. From germline, CDR1 is SGHRS and CDR2 YFSETQ. Trimming stripped 4 bases from V and 1 base from J, with 14 bases between. Study-wide findings and caveats: Fewer insertions were carried by abundant cord blood beta clonotypes, but none was seen in memory repertoires.

The rearrangement joins TRBV5-1 to TRBJ2-2; D is tentatively TRBD1 or TRBD2 (6 bases each). The receptor was isolated from a newborn girl in good health. The sample taken for sequencing was cord blood. CDR3 residues: CASSLVGGQNTGELFF. The DNA for the CDR3 is TGCGCCAGCAGCCTGGTGGGGGGCCAGAACACCGGGGAGCTGTTTTTT.